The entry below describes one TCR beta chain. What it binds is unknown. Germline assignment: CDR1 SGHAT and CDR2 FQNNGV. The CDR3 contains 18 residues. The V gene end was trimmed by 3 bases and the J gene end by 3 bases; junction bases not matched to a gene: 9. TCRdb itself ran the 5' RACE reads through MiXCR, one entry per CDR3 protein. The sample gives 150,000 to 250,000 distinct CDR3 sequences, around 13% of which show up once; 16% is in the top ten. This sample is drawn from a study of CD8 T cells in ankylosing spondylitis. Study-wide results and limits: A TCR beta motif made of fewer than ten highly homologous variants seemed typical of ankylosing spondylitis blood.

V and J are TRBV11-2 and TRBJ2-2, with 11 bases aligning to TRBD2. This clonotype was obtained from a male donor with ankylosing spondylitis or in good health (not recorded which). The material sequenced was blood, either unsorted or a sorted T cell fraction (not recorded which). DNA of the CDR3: TGTGCCAGCAGCTTCGACTGGAGTAGCGGGAGGGACACCGGGGAGCTGTTTTTT. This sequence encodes CASSFDWSSGRDTGELFF.